Presented here are 26 T cell receptor beta chains from one specimen sequenced in a study of shared clonotypes between healthy human individuals (dated by TCRdb to 2020 to 2021). For the CD8 naive samples, CD45RO-negative cells were positively selected for CCR7, yielding a CD45RA+CCR7+ population from which TemRA cells were excluded. The library was built by means of the immunoSEQ multiplex PCR assay. TCRdb took over this immuneACCESS table, retaining in-frame rearrangements with V and J assigned. Such tables are incomplete; in checked studies, under half of the missing clones stem from an unresolved V gene, and the remainder is unexplained. The sample has approximately 1.9 million clones on record, about 94% of them singletons. The top ten clones comprise over 1.5% of the sample. Input material: naive CD8+ T cells from PBMCs. The sample's cell subset or site, from its label and the paper: CD45RA+CCR7+. The origin of the receptors is a man between 18 and 35 years old in good health. Some clones in this sample may be carry-over from other donors' samples.

This chain connects TRBV5-1 to TRBJ2-1; 10 positions agree with TRBD1. The CDR3 length is 14 residues. V gave up 3 bases and J gave up 6 bases; unmatched junction bases: 3. Germline V gene lookup returns CDR1 SGHRS and CDR2 YFSETQ. The CDR3 coding sequence is TGCGCCAGCAGCTGGACAGGGGGGACCAATGAGCAGTTCTTC. Protein sequence: CASSWTGGTNEQFF.

The genes are TRBV6-6 and TRBJ2-7; D possibly corresponds to TRBD1 (6 bases). The CDR3 totals 14 residues. V was cut by 10 bases and J by 3 bases, with 19 bases left in between. The germline CDR1 and CDR2 sequences are MNHNY and SVGAGI (reference sequence). Here the CDR3 reads CATSPLGAHYEQYF. The CDR3 nucleotides read TGTGCCACCTCCCCGTTGGGGGCACACTACGAGCAGTACTTC.

The chain couples TRBV27 to TRBJ2-7, with D possibly matching TRBD2 (6 bases). CDR3 length: 14 amino acids. Germline assignment: CDR1 MNHEY and CDR2 SMNVEV (reference sequence). V was shortened by 7 bases and J by 2 bases, with 15 bases between the two germline ends. The DNA of the CDR3 is TGTGCCAGCATACGCGGGACTGGCCCCTACGAGCAGTACTTC. Protein product: CASIRGTGPYEQYF.

The chain links TRBV28 to TRBJ2-2; 11 bases map to TRBD2. The CDR3 is 17 amino acids. Germline trimming cut 1 base from V and 4 bases from J; bases unmatched to any gene: 5. In germline, CDR1 is MDHEN, CDR2 SYDVKM. In nucleotides, the CDR3 is TGTGCCAGCAGTTTATACCTAGCGGGAGGCCCCACCGGGGAGCTGTTTTTT. It yields the protein CASSLYLAGGPTGELFF.

This chain uses TRBV9 with TRBJ2-6; tentatively, D is TRBD2 (5 bases). The CDR3 consists of 16 residues. Germline CDR1 is SGDLS and CDR2 is YYNGEE. The V and J ends lost 0 bases and 3 bases respectively, with 10 bases between them. CDR3 amino acids: CASSVGKGDGANVLTF. CDR3 nucleotides: TGTGCCAGCAGCGTAGGGAAGGGAGATGGGGCCAACGTCCTGACTTTC.

The V gene is TRBV9, the J gene TRBJ1-2; weak D call: TRBD1 (6 bases). V was trimmed by 7 bases and J by 1 base, leaving 14 bases between them. The germline V gene encodes CDR1 SGDLS and CDR2 YYNGEE. The CDR3 loop spans 14 amino acids. CDR3 amino acids: CASRGQRNNYGYTF. Written as DNA, the CDR3 is TGTGCCAGCCGCGGACAGCGTAATAACTATGGCTACACCTTC.

This chain uses TRBV7-9 with TRBJ2-3, with 9 bases aligning to TRBD2. From germline, CDR1 is SEHNR and CDR2 FQNEAQ (reference sequence). V dropped 1 base and J dropped 1; count of bases not matched to a gene: 3. The CDR3 runs 16 residues. CDR3 sequence reads: CASSLEVAGGTDTQYF. DNA for the CDR3: TGTGCCAGCAGCTTAGAGGTAGCGGGGGGCACAGATACGCAGTATTTT.

This clone appeared many times. The V call is TRBV6-6, the J call TRBJ1-2; 10 nucleotides match TRBD1. This CDR3 has 16 amino acids. Germline V gene data show CDR1 as MNHNY and CDR2 as SVGAGI (reference sequence). With V trimmed by 4 bases and J by 4 bases, 9 bases remained unmatched. CDR3 DNA: TGTGCCAGCAGTTCCAAAAGGACAGGGGGAGGCTATGGCTACACCTTC. Translated: CASSSKRTGGGYGYTF.

This clone was seen once. The CDR3 region has the DNA TGCGCCCCCCCCACGGAGACAGTGGCAATTCGAGATACGCAGTATTTT. Translated, it gives CAPPTETVAIRDTQYF. The J gene is TRBJ2-3, the V gene TRBV23-1; maybe TRBD1 (5 bases). TRBV23-1 is identified as an open reading frame with a role that is uncertain. Deletions cut 11 bases from V and 5 bases from J, with 26 bases between. This CDR3 region has 16 residues.

The chain combines TRBV10-1 with TRBJ1-1; no firm D call. Germline-derived CDR1 and CDR2 are WNHNN and SYGVQD (reference sequence). The CDR3 is 10 amino acids. The CDR3 DNA is TGCGGCCGTCGGGGCACTGAAGCTTTCTTT. It codes for CGRRGTEAFF.

This chain uses TRBV7-2 with TRBJ2-7; D gene unclear. The germline V gene has CDR1 SGHTA and CDR2 FQGNSA. CDR3 size: 17 residues. Trimming took 3 bases from V and 2 from J, leaving 20 bases between them. The CDR3 DNA is TGTGCCAGCAGCTTCCTGGGCCCCCCGGCGGCACCCTACGAGCAGTACTTC. It specifies CASSFLGPPAAPYEQYF.

This chain connects TRBV5-4 to TRBJ2-7; 8 bases are shared with TRBD1. The CDR3 is 13 residues long. Unmatched junction bases numbered 2, after V lost 4 bases and J lost 2 bases. The germline CDR1 and CDR2 sequences are SGHNT and YYREEE (reference sequence). CDR3 coding DNA: TGTGCCAGCAGCGAGGACAGGGCCTACGAGCAGTACTTC. This gives the protein CASSEDRAYEQYF.

With regard to this clone: The sample contains more than one DNA sequence encoding this CDR3. V usage is TRBV9 and J usage is TRBJ1-1; D is ambiguous. The CDR3 has 12 amino acids. The V gene's germline CDR1 is SGDLS and CDR2 YYNGEE. The V gene lost 0 bases and the J gene lost 4 bases, with 4 bases spanning the gap. The CDR3 region is CASSVGVTEAFF. In DNA form, the CDR3 reads TGTGCCAGCAGCGTAGGGGTCACTGAAGCTTTCTTT.

This clone came up once. The rearrangement uses TRBV6-5 and TRBJ2-7, with D perhaps TRBD1 (6 bases). Per germline, CDR1 MNHEY and CDR2 SVGAGI. V shed 0 bases and J shed 1 base, with 13 bases lying between them. The CDR3 is 16 residues long. CDR3 residues: CASSYSIGQRSYEQYF. DNA of the CDR3: TGTGCCAGCAGTTACTCGATCGGACAGCGATCCTACGAGCAGTACTTC.

The genes are TRBV4-3 and TRBJ2-7; 11 bases agree with TRBD2. There are 15 residues in the CDR3. The V gene's germline CDR1 is LGHNA and CDR2 YSLEER. The J segment lost 2 bases and the V segment lost 2 bases, leaving 2 bases of the junction unmatched. The chain's CDR3 is CASSQNSGGAYEQYF. The CDR3 nucleotides read TGCGCCAGCAGCCAAAATAGCGGGGGGGCCTACGAGCAGTACTTC.

This chain joins TRBV29-1 and TRBJ1-1; a weak D match, TRBD1 (5 bases). Germline CDR1 SQVTM, CDR2 ANQGSEA. V was pared by 6 bases and J by 4 bases, with 18 bases between. This CDR3 is 14 amino acids long. This CDR3 is CSVGAPGEATEAFF. CDR3 nucleotides: TGCAGCGTCGGGGCGCCCGGGGAGGCCACTGAAGCTTTCTTT.

This clone appeared once. The V call is TRBV10-1, the J call TRBJ1-5; maybe TRBD1 (5 bases). Germline CDR1 and CDR2: WNHNN and SYGVQD (reference sequence). The CDR3 extends over 20 amino acids. The V end was cut by 5 bases, the J end by 0 bases, with 26 bases between. The CDR3 here is CASSFPSPEDNRFSNQPQHF. For the CDR3, the DNA is TGCGCCAGCAGTTTCCCTTCCCCGGAGGACAACCGCTTTAGCAATCAGCCCCAGCATTTT.

CDR3 in amino acids: CAISESGGPPYNEQFF. CDR3 coding DNA: TGTGCCATCAGTGAGTCTGGGGGGCCGCCCTACAATGAGCAGTTCTTC. This chain links TRBV10-3 with TRBJ2-1; D tentatively reads TRBD1 or TRBD2 (6 bases each). Germline-derived CDR1 and CDR2 are ENHRY and SYGVKD. V lost 0 bases to trimming and J lost 2 bases, with 11 bases between them. The CDR3 consists of 16 residues.

The chain links TRBV28 to TRBJ2-7; no firm D call. The V and J ends lost 6 bases and 7 bases respectively, with 13 bases between them. The CDR3 extends over 12 amino acids. The germline V gene has CDR1 MDHEN and CDR2 SYDVKM. CDR3 nucleotide sequence: TGTGCCAGCAGAGACCCGGCAAGGGAGCAGTACTTC. Encoded protein: CASRDPAREQYF.

V is TRBV28 and J is TRBJ1-5, with D hard to call. The germline V gene has CDR1 MDHEN and CDR2 SYDVKM. This CDR3 comprises 15 residues. V dropped 6 bases and J dropped 7 bases, with 19 bases sitting between them. The CDR3 nucleotides are TGTGCCAGCAGCCCTGACAAGGTTGACAAGCAGCCCCAGCATTTT. Translation gives CASSPDKVDKQPQHF.

The chain recombines TRBV27 with TRBJ2-3; no firm D call. V was trimmed by 3 bases and J by 1 base, leaving 8 bases between them. The CDR3 contains 14 residues. CDR1 and CDR2 (germline): MNHEY, SMNVEV (reference sequence). CDR3 region: CASSLFLGTDTQYF. Written as DNA, the CDR3 is TGTGCCAGCAGTTTGTTCTTAGGCACAGATACGCAGTATTTT.

The chain employs TRBV19 and TRBJ1-1; TRBD1 might be the D (6 bases). Germline V gene lookup returns CDR1 LNHDA and CDR2 SQIVND (reference sequence). The V end was cut by 8 bases, the J end by 5 bases, with 18 bases between. This CDR3 has 14 amino acids. The CDR3 region is CASRGGLTLTEAFF. CDR3 coding DNA: TGTGCCAGTCGCGGGGGGCTTACCTTGACTGAAGCTTTCTTT.

The chain employs TRBV27 and TRBJ2-7; D gene uncertain. From germline, CDR1 is MNHEY and CDR2 SMNVEV (reference sequence). V lost 5 bases to trimming and J lost 2 bases, with 13 bases between them. The CDR3 is 14 amino acids. The CDR3 DNA sequence: TGTGCCAGCAGTATAACGGGCCTACCCTACGAGCAGTACTTC. Translation: CASSITGLPYEQYF.

The chain carries TRBV6-5 and TRBJ2-7; no clear D gene. The CDR3 is 10 residues long. Germline V gene data show CDR1 as MNHEY and CDR2 as SVGAGI. V was cut by 5 bases and J by 7 bases, with 6 bases left in between. CDR3 coding DNA: TGTGCCAGCAGTCCGCGGGAGCAGTACTTC. This codes for CASSPREQYF.

This sequence joins TRBV6-5 and TRBJ2-1, with TRBD2 matching over 8 bases. V shed 7 bases, J shed 3 bases, and the junction held 8 bases outside the gene matches. Germline V gene sequence: CDR1 MNHEY, CDR2 SVGAGI. CDR3 length: 15 amino acids. Written as DNA, the CDR3 is TGTGCCAGCAAACCTAGCGGGTTTAACTACAATGAGCAGTTCTTC. Translated: CASKPSGFNYNEQFF.

The rearrangement uses TRBV19 and TRBJ1-5, with 7 bases matching TRBD1. The CDR3 is 14 residues long. The ends lost 4 bases at V and 3 bases at J; junction bases unmatched: 3. Germline V gives CDR1 LNHDA, CDR2 SQIVND (reference sequence). The CDR3 DNA reads TGTGCCAGTAGTAGGGGACAGCTCAATCAGCCCCAGCATTTT. Its protein product is CASSRGQLNQPQHF.